This T cell receptor (beta chain) comes out of a study of regulatory T cells in long-lasting Graves disease. The study, taken as a whole, reports: A reduction in accuracy may have resulted from the small sample size.

The CDR3 totals 14 residues. V was pared by 5 bases and J by 1 base, with 4 bases of the junction left unmatched. The germline gives CDR1 DFQATT, CDR2 SNEGSKA (reference sequence). Time point in this sample: newly diagnosed GD, antithyroid drugs for less than 3 months. From PBMCs, RNA was extracted and then used to make the TCR library. Clinicians diagnosed Graves' disease using American Thyroid Association guidelines. The TCR beta library used iRepertoire HTBI primers with Arm-PCR amplification of CDR3. TCRdb processed the multiplex PCR reads anew with MiXCR; each CDR3 protein has one entry. The sample lists fewer than 350,000 distinct CDR3 sequences; about 18% were seen once. The sample holds a few counts of this clonotype. As yet, its antigen is unknown.

The sequence derives from a female donor with Graves disease. This specimen consisted of peripheral blood mononuclear cells (PBMCs), obtained at new diagnosis, from a patient treated with antithyroid drugs. The V call is TRBV20-1, the J call TRBJ2-2, with 7 bases matching TRBD1. The CDR3 is CSAPDRENTGELFF. The DNA of the CDR3 is TGCAGTGCTCCCGACAGGGAGAACACCGGGGAGCTGTTTTTT.